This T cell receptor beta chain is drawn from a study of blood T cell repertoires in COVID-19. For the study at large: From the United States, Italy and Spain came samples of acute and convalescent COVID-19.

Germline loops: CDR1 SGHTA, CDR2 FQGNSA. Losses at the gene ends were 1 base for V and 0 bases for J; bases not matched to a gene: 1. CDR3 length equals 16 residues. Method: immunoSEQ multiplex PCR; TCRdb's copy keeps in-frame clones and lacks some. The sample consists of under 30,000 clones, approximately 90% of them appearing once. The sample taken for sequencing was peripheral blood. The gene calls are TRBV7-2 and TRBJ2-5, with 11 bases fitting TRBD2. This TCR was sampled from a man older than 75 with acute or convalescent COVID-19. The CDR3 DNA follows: TGTGCCAGCAGCTTAGGACTAGCGGGGAACCAAGAGACCCAGTACTTC. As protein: CASSLGLAGNQETQYF. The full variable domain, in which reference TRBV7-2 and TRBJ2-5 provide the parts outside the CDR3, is GAGVSQSPSNKVTEKGKDVELRCDPISGHTALYWYRQSLGQGLEFLIYFQGNSAPDKSGLPSDRFSAERTGGSVSTLTIQRTQQEDSAVYLCASSLGLAGNQETQYFGPGTRLLVL.